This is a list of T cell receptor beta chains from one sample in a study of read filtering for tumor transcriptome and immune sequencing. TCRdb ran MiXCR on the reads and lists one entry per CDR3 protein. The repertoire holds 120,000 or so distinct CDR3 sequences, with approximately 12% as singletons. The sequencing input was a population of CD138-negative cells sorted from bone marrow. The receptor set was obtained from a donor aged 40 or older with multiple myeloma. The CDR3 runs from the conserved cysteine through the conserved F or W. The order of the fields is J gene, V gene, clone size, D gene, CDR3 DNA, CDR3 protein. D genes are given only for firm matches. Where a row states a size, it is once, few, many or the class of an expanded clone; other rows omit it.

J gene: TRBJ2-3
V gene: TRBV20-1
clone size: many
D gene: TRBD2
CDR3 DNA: TGCAGTGCCCCGATGGGGACTAGCGGGAGGCAGAGCACAGATACGCAGTATTTT
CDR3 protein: CSAPMGTSGRQSTDTQYF

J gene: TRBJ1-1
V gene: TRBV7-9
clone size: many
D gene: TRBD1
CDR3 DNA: TGTGCCAGCAGCCCTGGACAGGGAAGTGGAGCTTTCTTT
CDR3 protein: CASSPGQGSGAFF

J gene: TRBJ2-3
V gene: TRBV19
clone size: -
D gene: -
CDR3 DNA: TGTGCCAGTAGTATAAGATCTAGCGTGCTTTCCACAGATACGCAGTATTTT
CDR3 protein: CASSIRSSVLSTDTQYF

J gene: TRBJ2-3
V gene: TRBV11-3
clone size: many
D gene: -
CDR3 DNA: TGTGCCAGCAGCTTTGGAGGAGATACGCAGTATTTT
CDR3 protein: CASSFGGDTQYF

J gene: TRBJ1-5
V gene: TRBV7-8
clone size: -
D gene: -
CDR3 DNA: TGTGCCAGCAGCACTACAGGACCCCAGCATTTT
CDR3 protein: CASSTTGPQHF

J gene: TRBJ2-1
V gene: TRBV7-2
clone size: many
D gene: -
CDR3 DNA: TGTGCCAGCAGCTTACAGGACCCCCCCAATGAGCAGTTCTTC
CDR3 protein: CASSLQDPPNEQFF

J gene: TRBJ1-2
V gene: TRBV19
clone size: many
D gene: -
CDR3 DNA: TGTGCCAGTAGTCCCACCGGGACAAAGGCGTATGGCTACACCTTC
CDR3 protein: CASSPTGTKAYGYTF

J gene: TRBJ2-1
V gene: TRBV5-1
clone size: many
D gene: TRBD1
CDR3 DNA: TGCGCCAGCAGCACTGGACAGGGCTACAATGGGCAGTTCTTC
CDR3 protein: CASSTGQGYNGQFF

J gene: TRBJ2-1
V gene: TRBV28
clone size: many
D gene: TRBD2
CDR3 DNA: TGTGCCAGCAGCAATGGAGCGGGAGGGTACAATGAGCAGTTCTTC
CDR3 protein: CASSNGAGGYNEQFF

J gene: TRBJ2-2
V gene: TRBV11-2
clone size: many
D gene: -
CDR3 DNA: TGTGCCAGCAGTTATCGCCGGACCACCGGGGAGCTGTTTTTT
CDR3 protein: CASSYRRTTGELFF

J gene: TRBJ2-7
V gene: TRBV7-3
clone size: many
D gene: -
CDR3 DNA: TGTGCCAGCAGCTTCGGCGGAGGGCGTAACGAGCAGTACTTC
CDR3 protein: CASSFGGGRNEQYF

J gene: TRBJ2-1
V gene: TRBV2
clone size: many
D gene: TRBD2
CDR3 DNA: TGTGCCAGCAGTGAAACGACTAGCGGGAGAGGGTCCGATGAGCAGTTCTTC
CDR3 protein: CASSETTSGRGSDEQFF

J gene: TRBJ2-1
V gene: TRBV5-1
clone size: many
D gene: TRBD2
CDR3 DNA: TGCGCCAGCAGCTTGGCCCGTAGCGGGAGTTGGACGTACAATGAGCAGTTCTTC
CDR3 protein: CASSLARSGSWTYNEQFF

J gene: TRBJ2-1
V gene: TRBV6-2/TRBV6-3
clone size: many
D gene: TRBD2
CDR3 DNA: TGTGCCAGCAGTTACACTAGCGGGATCAATGAGCAGTTCTTC
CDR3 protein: CASSYTSGINEQFF

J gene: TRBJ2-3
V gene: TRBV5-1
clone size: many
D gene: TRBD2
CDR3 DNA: TGCGCCAGCAGCTCCGGGACTAGCGGTAGCACAGATACGCAGTATTTT
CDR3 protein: CASSSGTSGSTDTQYF

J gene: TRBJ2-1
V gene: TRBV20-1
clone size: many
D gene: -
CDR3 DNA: TGCAGTGCTCTCCTCAATGAGCAGTTCTTC
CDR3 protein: CSALLNEQFF